Detailed here is one TCR beta chain. Antigen unknown. This sample is part of a study of regulatory and conventional T cells in RAG deficiency. Study results and caveats: Compared with controls, unique Treg TCR beta sequences dropped approximately 100-fold in Omenn syndrome and CID/AS. Sorted Omenn CD25-high CD127-low cells may not be bona fide Tregs. In Omenn syndrome, Treg and Tconv repertoires overlapped >85%. Shannon entropy fell and Simpson indices rose in RAG-deficient patients.

TCRdb's table, derived via immunoSEQ multiplex PCR, lists solely in-frame clones and lacks some. This sample has more than 30,000 clones, with 85% to 90% found just once. Trimming left V 0 bases short and J 6 bases short, with 14 bases between. The CDR3 loop spans 15 amino acids. Germline CDR1 is LNHNV and CDR2 is YYDKDF (reference sequence). The sample was also linked to a second study, of regulatory T cells. From that second work: The primer mix had 52 TRBV and 13 TRBJ primers.

The chain employs TRBV15 and TRBJ1-1; D might be TRBD1 (5 bases). Sequencing was performed on CD8+ T cells sorted from blood. The TCR comes from a human donor in good health. The DNA for the CDR3 is TGTGCCACCAGCAGAGATAGGAGCCTAGGGGCTGAAGCTTTCTTT. Translation: CATSRDRSLGAEAFF.